The sequence of this TCR beta chain was determined in a study of blood T cell repertoires in COVID-19. Comments on this clone: The sample has other DNA sequences that encode this CDR3 too.

The CDR3 has 12 residues. The germline V gene encodes CDR1 KGHDR and CDR2 SFDVKD. Trimming shortened V by 1 base and J by 5 bases, and 4 bases separated the two germline ends. Source study methods: Cell counts per sample came from amplifying reference gene primers. The method was immunoSEQ multiplex PCR; TCRdb's version includes in-frame clones alone and lacks a portion of them. V, J and clone size reflect that table, while D and trimming were determined from the DNA. Of 300,000 to 400,000 clones in the sample, less than 90% were seen once. This sequence joins TRBV24-1 and TRBJ1-2, with unresolved D. Sequencing was carried out using PBMCs or T cells enriched from blood (not recorded which). The TCR sequence derives from a woman aged 25 to 45 who had recovered from COVID-19. CDR3 region: CATSDFGYGYTF. The DNA of the CDR3 is TGTGCCACCAGTGATTTCGGGTATGGCTACACCTTC.